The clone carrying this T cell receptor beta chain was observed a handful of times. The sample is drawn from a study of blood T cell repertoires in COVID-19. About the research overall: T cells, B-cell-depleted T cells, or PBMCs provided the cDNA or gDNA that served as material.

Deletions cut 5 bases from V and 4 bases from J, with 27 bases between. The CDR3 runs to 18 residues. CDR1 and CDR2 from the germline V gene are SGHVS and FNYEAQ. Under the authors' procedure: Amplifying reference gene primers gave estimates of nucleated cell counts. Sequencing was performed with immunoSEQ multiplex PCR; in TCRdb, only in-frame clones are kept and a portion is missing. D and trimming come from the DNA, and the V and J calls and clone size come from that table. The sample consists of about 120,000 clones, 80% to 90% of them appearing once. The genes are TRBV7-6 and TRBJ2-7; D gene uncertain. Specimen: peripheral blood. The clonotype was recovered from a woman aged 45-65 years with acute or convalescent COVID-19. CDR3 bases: TGTGCCAGCAGCCCATCATCCCAATCTAGTTCTGAAGTTTACGAGCAGTACTTC. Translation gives CASSPSSQSSSEVYEQYF.